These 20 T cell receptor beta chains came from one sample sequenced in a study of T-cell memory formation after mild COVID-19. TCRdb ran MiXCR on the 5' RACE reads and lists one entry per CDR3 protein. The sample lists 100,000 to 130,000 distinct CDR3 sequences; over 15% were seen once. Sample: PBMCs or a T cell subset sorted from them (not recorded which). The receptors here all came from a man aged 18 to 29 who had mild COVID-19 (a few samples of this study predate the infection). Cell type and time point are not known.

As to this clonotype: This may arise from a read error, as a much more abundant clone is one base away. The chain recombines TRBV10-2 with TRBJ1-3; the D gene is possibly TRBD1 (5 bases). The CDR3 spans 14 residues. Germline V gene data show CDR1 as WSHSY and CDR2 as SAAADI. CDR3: CASRPQGIGNNIYF. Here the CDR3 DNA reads TGCGCCAGCAGGCCCCAGGGAATCGGAAACAACATATATTTT.

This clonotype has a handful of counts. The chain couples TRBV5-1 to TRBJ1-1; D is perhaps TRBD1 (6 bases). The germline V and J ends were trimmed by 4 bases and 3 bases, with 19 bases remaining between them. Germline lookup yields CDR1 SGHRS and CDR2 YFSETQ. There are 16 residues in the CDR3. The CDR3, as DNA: TGCGCCAGCAGCCCCGGGGCGGGGGCTGTCGACACTGAAGCTTTCTTT. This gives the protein CASSPGAGAVDTEAFF.

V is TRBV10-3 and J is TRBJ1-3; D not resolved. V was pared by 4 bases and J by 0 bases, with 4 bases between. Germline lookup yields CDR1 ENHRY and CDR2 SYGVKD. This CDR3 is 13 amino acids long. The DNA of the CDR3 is TGTGCCATCAGTGCTCACTCTGGAAACACCATATATTTT. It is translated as CAISAHSGNTIYF.

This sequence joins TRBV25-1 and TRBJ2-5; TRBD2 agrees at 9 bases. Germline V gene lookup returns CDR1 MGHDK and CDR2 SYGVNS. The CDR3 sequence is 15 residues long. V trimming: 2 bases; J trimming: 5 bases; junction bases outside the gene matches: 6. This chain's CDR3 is CASSEAGGSGETQYF. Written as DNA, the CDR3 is TGTGCCAGCAGTGAAGCGGGGGGGTCTGGGGAGACCCAGTACTTC.

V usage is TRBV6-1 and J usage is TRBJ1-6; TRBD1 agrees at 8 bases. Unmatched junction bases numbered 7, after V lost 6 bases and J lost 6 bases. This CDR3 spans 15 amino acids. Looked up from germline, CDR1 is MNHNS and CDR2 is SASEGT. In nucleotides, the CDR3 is TGTGCCAGCAGGCTACTGACAGGGGCTAATTCACCCCTCCACTTT. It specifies CASRLLTGANSPLHF.

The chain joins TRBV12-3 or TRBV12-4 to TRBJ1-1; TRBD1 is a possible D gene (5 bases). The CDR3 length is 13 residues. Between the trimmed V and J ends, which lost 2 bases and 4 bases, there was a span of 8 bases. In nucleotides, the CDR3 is TGTGCCAGCAGTTTAAACGGGGCCACTGAAGCTTTCTTT. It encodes CASSLNGATEAFF.

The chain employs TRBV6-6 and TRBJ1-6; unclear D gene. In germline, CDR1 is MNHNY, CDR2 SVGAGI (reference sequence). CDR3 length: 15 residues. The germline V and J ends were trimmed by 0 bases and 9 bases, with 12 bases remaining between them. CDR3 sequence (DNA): TGTGCCAGCAGTTACTCTAACCCCTTCGGTTCACCCCTCCACTTT. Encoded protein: CASSYSNPFGSPLHF.

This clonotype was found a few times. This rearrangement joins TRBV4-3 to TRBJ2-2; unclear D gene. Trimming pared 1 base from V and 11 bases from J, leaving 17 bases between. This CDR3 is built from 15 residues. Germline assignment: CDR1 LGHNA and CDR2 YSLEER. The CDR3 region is CASSQAFRTHAELFF. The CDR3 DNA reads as TGCGCCAGCAGCCAAGCTTTCAGAACCCACGCAGAGCTGTTTTTT.

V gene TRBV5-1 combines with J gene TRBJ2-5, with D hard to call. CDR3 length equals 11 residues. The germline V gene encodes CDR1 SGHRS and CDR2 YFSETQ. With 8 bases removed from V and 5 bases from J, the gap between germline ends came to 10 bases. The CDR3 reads CASSDWETQYF. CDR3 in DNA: TGCGCCAGTAGTGACTGGGAGACCCAGTACTTC.

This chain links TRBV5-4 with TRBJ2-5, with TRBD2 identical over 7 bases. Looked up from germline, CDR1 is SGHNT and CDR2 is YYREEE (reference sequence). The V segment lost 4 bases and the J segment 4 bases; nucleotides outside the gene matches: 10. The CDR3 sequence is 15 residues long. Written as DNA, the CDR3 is TGTGCCAGCAGCCTAATCCCGGGACTAACAGAGACCCAGTACTTC. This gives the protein CASSLIPGLTETQYF.

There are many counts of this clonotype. CDR3 nucleotides: TGCAGTGCTAGGGTTGCCCAGCGGGGGGGCCAGTCTGCAGATACGCAGTATTTT. Translated: CSARVAQRGGQSADTQYF. This chain connects TRBV20-1 to TRBJ2-3; TRBD2 agrees at 10 bases. V was pared by 3 bases and J by 4 bases, with 16 bases of the junction left unmatched. Per germline, CDR1 DFQATT and CDR2 SNEGSKA (reference sequence). The CDR3 has 18 residues.

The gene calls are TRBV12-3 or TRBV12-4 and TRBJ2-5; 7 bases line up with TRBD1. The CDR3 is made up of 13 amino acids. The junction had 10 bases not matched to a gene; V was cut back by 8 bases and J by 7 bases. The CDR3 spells CASAGQAAGTQYF. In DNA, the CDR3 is TGTGCCAGCGCTGGACAGGCGGCGGGGACCCAGTACTTC.

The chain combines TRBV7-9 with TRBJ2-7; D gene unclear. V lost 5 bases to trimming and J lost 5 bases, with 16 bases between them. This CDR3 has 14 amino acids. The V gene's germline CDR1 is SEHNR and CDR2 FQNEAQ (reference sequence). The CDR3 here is CASSRSGDTHEQYF. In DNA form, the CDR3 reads TGTGCCAGCAGCCGATCGGGCGATACGCACGAGCAGTACTTC.

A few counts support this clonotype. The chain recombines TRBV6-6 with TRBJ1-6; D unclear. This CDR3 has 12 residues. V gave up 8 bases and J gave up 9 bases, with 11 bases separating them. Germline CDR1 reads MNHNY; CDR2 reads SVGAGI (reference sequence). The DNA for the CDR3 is TGTGCCAGCGGCCAGGATAGTTCACCCCTCCACTTT. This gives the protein CASGQDSSPLHF.

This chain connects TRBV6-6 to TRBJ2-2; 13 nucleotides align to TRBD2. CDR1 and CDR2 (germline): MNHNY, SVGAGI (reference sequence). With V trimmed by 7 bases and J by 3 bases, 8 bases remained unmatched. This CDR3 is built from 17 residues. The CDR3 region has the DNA TGTGCCAGCACCAACGGACTAGCGGGGGCCTACACCGGGGAGCTGTTTTTT. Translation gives CASTNGLAGAYTGELFF.

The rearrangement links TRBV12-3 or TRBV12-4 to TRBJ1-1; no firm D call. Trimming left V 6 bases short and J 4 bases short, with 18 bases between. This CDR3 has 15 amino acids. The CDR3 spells CASRPLIVAGTEAFF. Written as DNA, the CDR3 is TGTGCCAGCAGACCCCTCATTGTGGCGGGCACTGAAGCTTTCTTT.

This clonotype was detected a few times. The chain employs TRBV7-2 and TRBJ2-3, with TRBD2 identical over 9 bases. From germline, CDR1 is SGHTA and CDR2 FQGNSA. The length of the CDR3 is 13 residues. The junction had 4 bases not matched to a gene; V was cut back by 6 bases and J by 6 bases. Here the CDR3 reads CASRPSGVDTQYF. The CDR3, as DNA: TGTGCCAGCAGGCCTAGCGGGGTTGATACGCAGTATTTT.

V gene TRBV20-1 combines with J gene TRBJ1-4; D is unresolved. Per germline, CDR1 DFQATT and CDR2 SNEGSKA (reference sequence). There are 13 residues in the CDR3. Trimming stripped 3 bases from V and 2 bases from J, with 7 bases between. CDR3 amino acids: CSASSYTNEKLFF. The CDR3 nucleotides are TGCAGTGCTAGTTCTTATACTAATGAAAAACTGTTTTTT.

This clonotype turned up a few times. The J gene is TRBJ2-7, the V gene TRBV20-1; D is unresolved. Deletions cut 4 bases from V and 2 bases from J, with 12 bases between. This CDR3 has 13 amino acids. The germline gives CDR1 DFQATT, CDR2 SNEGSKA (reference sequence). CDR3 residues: CSANGPNPYEQYV. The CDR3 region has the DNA TGCAGTGCTAATGGCCCCAACCCCTACGAGCAGTACGTC.

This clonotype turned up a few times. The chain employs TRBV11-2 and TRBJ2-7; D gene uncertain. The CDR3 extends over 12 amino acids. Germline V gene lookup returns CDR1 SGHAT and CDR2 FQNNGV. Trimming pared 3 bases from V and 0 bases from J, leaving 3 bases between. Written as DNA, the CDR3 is TGTGCCAGCAGCTTCAGCTCCTACGAGCAGTACTTC. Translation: CASSFSSYEQYF.